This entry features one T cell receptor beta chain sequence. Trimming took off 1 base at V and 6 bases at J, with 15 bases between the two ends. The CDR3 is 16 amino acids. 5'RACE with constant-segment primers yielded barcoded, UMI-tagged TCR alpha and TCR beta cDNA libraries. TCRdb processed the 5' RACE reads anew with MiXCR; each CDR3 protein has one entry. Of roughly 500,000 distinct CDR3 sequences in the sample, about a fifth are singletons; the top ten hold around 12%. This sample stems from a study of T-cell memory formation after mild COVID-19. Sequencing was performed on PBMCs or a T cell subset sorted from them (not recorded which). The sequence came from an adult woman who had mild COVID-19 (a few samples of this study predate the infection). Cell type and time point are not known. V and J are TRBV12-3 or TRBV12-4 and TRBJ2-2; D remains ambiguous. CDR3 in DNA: TGTGCCAGCAGTTTAGTTGCACCCCCTAGGCCCGGGGAGCTGTTTTTT. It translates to CASSLVAPPRPGELFF.